Following are 15 T cell receptor beta chains from one sample sequenced in a study of blood T cell repertoires in COVID-19. Assay: immunoSEQ multiplex PCR; the TCRdb copy retains only in-frame clones and omits some. The sample includes 170,000 or so clones, 75% to 80% of them seen just once. The sequencing input was peripheral blood. The receptors were sampled from a woman in her seventies with acute or convalescent COVID-19.

This rearrangement joins TRBV9 to TRBJ2-1; TRBD2 matches at 8 bases. Looked up from germline, CDR1 is SGDLS and CDR2 is YYNGEE. The CDR3 loop spans 21 amino acids. V lost 6 bases and J lost 0; bases outside the gene matches: 23. Here the CDR3 DNA reads TGTGCCAGCAAGCCCACCGTACTAGCGGTAAAAATTCGCGACTCCTACAATGAGCAGTTCTTC. It yields the protein CASKPTVLAVKIRDSYNEQFF. The entire variable domain, with the rest obtained from reference TRBV9 and TRBJ2-1, is as follows: DSGVTQTPKHLITATGQRVTLRCSPRSGDLSVYWYQQSLDQGLQFLIQYYNGEERAKGNILERFSAQQFPDLHSELNLSSLELGDSALYFCASKPTVLAVKIRDSYNEQFFGPGTRLTVL.

The chain is built from TRBV3-1 (or the pseudogene TRBV3-2) and TRBJ2-7, with D unclear. Trimming took off 1 base at V and 5 bases at J, with 3 bases between the two ends. The CDR3 spans 11 residues. Germline CDR1 reads LGHDT; CDR2 reads YNNKEL (reference sequence). This chain's CDR3 is CASSQVNEQYF. CDR3 bases: TGTGCCAGCAGCCAAGTTAACGAGCAGTACTTC.

The chain employs TRBV18 and TRBJ2-7; 8 bases fit TRBD1. The V gene's germline CDR1 is KGHSH and CDR2 LQKENI. This CDR3 is built from 16 residues. Losses at the gene ends were 4 bases for V and 4 bases for J; bases not matched to a gene: 12. DNA of the CDR3: TGTGCCAGCTCACATGGACAGGGAGTATTAGAATACGAGCAGTACTTC. Translation gives CASSHGQGVLEYEQYF.

The chain recombines TRBV5-5 with TRBJ2-5; possibly TRBD1 for D (5 bases). Deletions cut 4 bases from V and 1 base from J, with 5 bases between. This CDR3 has 12 amino acids. Germline V gene data show CDR1 as SGHKS and CDR2 as YYEKEE (reference sequence). This CDR3 is CASSGAQETQYF. The CDR3 coding sequence is TGTGCCAGCAGCGGGGCCCAAGAGACCCAGTACTTC. Supplemented by reference TRBV5-5 and TRBJ2-5, the full variable domain reads DAGVTQSPTHLIKTRGQQVTLRCSPISGHKSVSWYQQVLGQGPQFIFQYYEKEERGRGNFPDRFSARQFPNYSSELNVNALLLGDSALYLCASSGAQETQYFGPGTRLLVL.

The chain has TRBV19 and TRBJ1-1; tentative D call: TRBD1 (5 bases). Trimming stripped 1 base from V and 11 bases from J, with 14 bases between. The CDR3 runs 13 residues. CDR1 is LNHDA and CDR2 is SQIVND in the germline V gene (reference sequence). For the CDR3, the DNA is TGTGCCAGTAGTATAGTTCGGGGGGAGGAGGCTTTCTTT. This sequence encodes CASSIVRGEEAFF.

This clone has just one count. CDR3 amino acids: CASSKEGPGTNQETQYF. DNA for the CDR3: TGCGCCAGCAGCAAAGAGGGCCCAGGGACTAACCAAGAGACCCAGTACTTC. The chain employs TRBV5-1 and TRBJ2-5, with 7 nucleotides matching TRBD2. The germline V gene encodes CDR1 SGHRS and CDR2 YFSETQ. The CDR3 sequence is 17 residues long. The J segment lost 0 bases and the V segment lost 4 bases, leaving 12 bases of the junction unmatched. The entire variable domain, with the rest obtained from reference TRBV5-1 and TRBJ2-5, is as follows: KAGVTQTPRYLIKTRGQQVTLSCSPISGHRSVSWYQQTPGQGLQFLFEYFSETQRNKGNFPGRFSGRQFSNSRSEMNVSTLELGDSALYLCASSKEGPGTNQETQYFGPGTRLLVL.

This clone showed up just a few times. V usage is TRBV5-1 and J usage is TRBJ2-1; D may be TRBD2 (5 bases). Germline assignment: CDR1 SGHRS and CDR2 YFSETQ. This CDR3 has 13 amino acids. The ends were cut back, 1 base at V and 9 bases at J, with 11 bases in the middle. CDR3 nucleotides: TGCGCCAGCAGCTTGTCGGGGTTGGGTGAGCAGTTCTTC. Translating gives CASSLSGLGEQFF.

J is TRBJ1-2 and V is TRBV24-1; D may be TRBD1 (5 bases). The V end was cut by 5 bases, the J end by 4 bases, with 10 bases between. The CDR3 runs to 13 residues. In germline, CDR1 is KGHDR, CDR2 SFDVKD. The DNA of the CDR3 is TGTGCCACCAGTGTAGGCCAGGGCTATGGCTACACCTTC. Translating gives CATSVGQGYGYTF.

This chain links TRBV10-3 with TRBJ1-3, with D possibly matching TRBD1 (5 bases). The CDR3 runs to 14 residues. The V end was cut by 11 bases, the J end by 0 bases, with 14 bases between. Germline CDR1 reads ENHRY; CDR2 reads SYGVKD. As DNA, the CDR3 is TGTGCCTCCCGAACAGGCTACTCTGGAAACACCATATATTTT. This translates into CASRTGYSGNTIYF.

The genes are TRBV6-4 and TRBJ2-3, with unresolved D. Germline V CDR1 and CDR2: MRHNA, SNTAGT. Trimming cost V 3 bases and J 2 bases, with 9 bases left between them. The CDR3 runs to 14 residues. The CDR3 here is CASSESYSTDTQYF. CDR3 bases: TGTGCCAGCAGTGAGTCCTACTCCACAGATACGCAGTATTTT.

This rearrangement joins TRBV6-1 to TRBJ2-1, with 7 bases identical to TRBD1. The V segment lost 4 bases and the J segment 5 bases; nucleotides outside the gene matches: 14. The CDR3 length is 17 residues. The germline CDR1 and CDR2 sequences are MNHNS and SASEGT. CDR3 region: CASSGGGFGTVNNEQFF. In nucleotides, the CDR3 is TGTGCCAGCAGTGGAGGGGGCTTCGGGACAGTGAACAATGAGCAGTTCTTC.

Only a few counts were recorded for this clone. V and J are TRBV7-8 and TRBJ1-6; 10 bases align to TRBD1. The CDR3 extends over 14 amino acids. Per the germline V gene, CDR1 is SGHVS and CDR2 is FQNEAQ. Germline trimming cut 8 bases from V and 6 bases from J; bases unmatched to any gene: 4. The CDR3, as DNA: TGTGCCAGCCGGGGGACAGGGGCTAATTCACCCCTCCACTTT. This codes for CASRGTGANSPLHF.

The chain recombines TRBV15 with TRBJ1-1; maybe TRBD1 (5 bases). V was clipped by 6 bases and J by 7 bases, with 15 bases between them. The germline V gene encodes CDR1 LNHNV and CDR2 YYDKDF (reference sequence). The CDR3 length is 13 residues. The CDR3 protein is CATSDGAGIEAFF. CDR3 bases: TGTGCCACCAGTGACGGGGCGGGGATTGAAGCTTTCTTT.

This clone appeared once. V usage is TRBV15 and J usage is TRBJ1-4; the D is unclear. This CDR3 region has 13 residues. V lost 0 bases and J lost 7, with 6 bases in between. Per germline, CDR1 LNHNV and CDR2 YYDKDF (reference sequence). The CDR3 protein is CATSRDPGEKLFF. In DNA form, the CDR3 reads TGTGCCACCAGCAGAGATCCGGGTGAAAAACTGTTTTTT.

The chain employs TRBV18 and TRBJ2-1; 7 nucleotides match TRBD1. The CDR3 is 15 amino acids. Per the germline V gene, CDR1 is KGHSH and CDR2 is LQKENI. V lost 3 bases and J lost 4; bases outside the gene matches: 6. DNA for the CDR3: TGTGCCAGCTCACCGGGGACAGCAAGTTACAATGAGCAGTTCTTC. Protein: CASSPGTASYNEQFF.